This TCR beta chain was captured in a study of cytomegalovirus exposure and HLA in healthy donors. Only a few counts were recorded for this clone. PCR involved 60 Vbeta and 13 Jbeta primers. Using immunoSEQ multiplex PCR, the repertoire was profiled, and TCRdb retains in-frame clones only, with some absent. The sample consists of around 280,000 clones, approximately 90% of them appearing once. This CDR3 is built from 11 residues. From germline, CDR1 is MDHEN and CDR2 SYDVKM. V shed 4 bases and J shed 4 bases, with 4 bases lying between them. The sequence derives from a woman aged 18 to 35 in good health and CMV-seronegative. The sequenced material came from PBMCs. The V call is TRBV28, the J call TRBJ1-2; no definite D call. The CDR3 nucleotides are TGTGCCAGCAGTTCCGGCTATGGCTACACCTTC. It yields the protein CASSSGYGYTF.